These 26 T cell receptor beta chains were sequenced from one sample in a study of cytomegalovirus exposure and HLA in healthy donors. PCR primers comprised 60 Vbeta and 13 Jbeta primers. The method was immunoSEQ multiplex PCR; TCRdb's version includes in-frame clones alone and lacks a portion of them. The data show fewer than 150,000 clones, 80% seen once. Source material: PBMCs. All receptors derive from a male donor in good health and CMV-seronegative.

Remarks on this clone: Other DNA sequences of this sample code for an identical CDR3. The genes are TRBV7-2 and TRBJ2-3; no clear D gene. The germline V gene encodes CDR1 SGHTA and CDR2 FQGNSA. V gave up 5 bases and J gave up 2 bases, with 5 bases separating them. The length of the CDR3 is 12 residues. CDR3 sequence: CASSPYTDTQYF. The CDR3 nucleotides are TGTGCCAGCAGCCCCTACACAGATACGCAGTATTTT.

The chain is built from TRBV10-1 and TRBJ2-7; D is unclear. The germline CDR1 and CDR2 sequences are WNHNN and SYGVQD (reference sequence). The CDR3 length is 13 residues. Trimming pared 11 bases from V and 4 bases from J, leaving 18 bases between. The CDR3 here is CARRGRPNYEQYF. The CDR3 region has the DNA TGCGCCCGCCGAGGAAGGCCTAATTACGAGCAGTACTTC.

The rearrangement joins TRBV2 to TRBJ2-3; 8 bases fit TRBD1. There are 16 residues in the CDR3. J was trimmed by 5 bases and V by 6 bases; bases with no gene match: 13. Per germline, CDR1 SNHLY and CDR2 FYNNEI. CDR3 protein: CASRPTGAQRGDTQYF. The CDR3 DNA is TGTGCCAGCAGGCCGACAGGGGCGCAACGTGGAGATACGCAGTATTTT.

J is TRBJ1-5 and V is TRBV7-9; perhaps TRBD1 as D (6 bases). V lost 1 base and J 7 bases, leaving 11 bases between the germline ends. This CDR3 contains 14 residues. Germline lookup yields CDR1 SEHNR and CDR2 FQNEAQ (reference sequence). The CDR3 loop reads CASSLEGVKQPQHF. CDR3 in DNA: TGTGCCAGCAGCTTAGAGGGGGTTAAGCAGCCCCAGCATTTT.

The V gene is TRBV19, the J gene TRBJ1-1; D ambiguous. The germline CDR1 and CDR2 sequences are LNHDA and SQIVND (reference sequence). The ends were cut back, 6 bases at V and 6 bases at J, with 17 bases in the middle. The CDR3 spans 14 residues. For the CDR3, the DNA is TGTGCCAGTAGAGAAGAGGCAAGAGGGCCTGAAGCTTTCTTT. Encoded protein: CASREEARGPEAFF.

Details on this clone: No conserved phenylalanine or tryptophan ends this CDR3, so it is likely a read error. No DNA is shown, since the ends of the CDR3 on it are uncertain; the CDR3 is the one TCRdb lists. The chain joins TRBV20-1 to TRBJ1-6. The CDR3 is 11 residues long, counting both termini. Germline CDR1 reads DFQATT; CDR2 reads SNEGSKA (reference sequence). CDR3 sequence: CSARREGASGA.

This clone has just a few counts. The chain links TRBV5-1 to TRBJ1-1, with D perhaps TRBD1 (6 bases). The V gene's germline CDR1 is SGHRS and CDR2 YFSETQ. This CDR3 has 18 residues. V was shortened by 4 bases and J by 5 bases, with 27 bases between the two germline ends. This CDR3 is CASSQTGAVQGSTTEAFF. The CDR3 nucleotides read TGCGCCAGCAGCCAAACCGGTGCTGTACAGGGATCGACGACTGAAGCTTTCTTT.

CDR3 loop: CASSARDRGLLGNTIYF. The CDR3 coding sequence is TGTGCCAGCAGCGCCAGAGACAGGGGTCTTCTAGGAAACACCATATATTTT. This chain uses TRBV9 with TRBJ1-3, with 8 bases matching TRBD1. The V gene end was trimmed by 3 bases and the J gene end by 4 bases; junction bases not matched to a gene: 12. This CDR3 spans 17 amino acids. Germline V gene data show CDR1 as SGDLS and CDR2 as YYNGEE.

Details on this clone: Compared with germline, one end of the junction differs, possibly owing to a read error. This chain links TRBV7-7 with TRBJ1-4; the D is unclear. Per germline, CDR1 SSHAT and CDR2 FNYEAQ (reference sequence). The CDR3 spans 13 residues. CDR3: CASSPSQNEKLFF. The CDR3, as DNA: TGTGCTAGCAGCCCCTCCCAGAATGAAAAACTGTTTTTT.

This clone appeared once. The J gene is TRBJ1-3, the V gene TRBV28, with 9 bases matching TRBD1. This CDR3 has 13 amino acids. Trimming cost V 6 bases and J 8 bases; bases outside gene matches: 5. CDR1 MDHEN and CDR2 SYDVKM come from the germline V gene. The CDR3 reads CASRTGQGHTIYF. The DNA of the CDR3 is TGTGCCAGCAGAACGGGACAGGGACACACCATATATTTT.

On this clone itself: The sample carries other DNA sequences with the same CDR3. The chain recombines TRBV7-2 with TRBJ2-1, with 10 positions matching TRBD2. The V gene end was trimmed by 8 bases and the J gene end by 4 bases; junction bases not matched to a gene: 8. The CDR3 spans 15 residues. Germline CDR1 is SGHTA and CDR2 is FQGNSA. CDR3 region: CASERPSGGYNEQFF. In nucleotides, the CDR3 is TGTGCCAGCGAAAGACCTAGCGGGGGATACAATGAGCAGTTCTTC.

The chain links TRBV5-1 to TRBJ1-1; D possibly corresponds to TRBD1 (5 bases). Trimming took off 0 bases at V and 4 bases at J, with 10 bases between the two ends. The CDR3 consists of 14 residues. In germline, CDR1 is SGHRS, CDR2 YFSETQ. CDR3 region: CASSLGWGGTEAFF. The CDR3 DNA sequence: TGCGCCAGCAGCTTGGGCTGGGGGGGCACTGAAGCTTTCTTT.

The rearrangement links TRBV9 to TRBJ2-1; maybe TRBD1 (6 bases). V lost 4 bases, J lost 8 bases, and 25 bases lay in between. The CDR3 spans 17 residues. CDR1 and CDR2 from the germline V gene are SGDLS and YYNGEE. CDR3 bases: TGTGCCAGCAGCACACCCACTGGGGGCTTACTTTGGGATGAGCAGTTCTTC. Translated, it gives CASSTPTGGLLWDEQFF.

This chain links TRBV7-2 with TRBJ1-1; a possible D gene is TRBD1 (6 bases). CDR1 is SGHTA, CDR2 FQGNSA, per germline. The ends were cut back, 8 bases at V and 11 bases at J, with 18 bases in the middle. This CDR3 region has 12 residues. CDR3 protein: CASAVSQGSAFF. The CDR3 coding sequence is TGTGCCAGCGCCGTTAGCCAGGGGAGCGCTTTCTTT. Drawing the rest from reference TRBV7-2 and TRBJ1-1, the complete variable domain is GAGVSQSPSNKVTEKGKDVELRCDPISGHTALYWYRQSLGQGLEFLIYFQGNSAPDKSGLPSDRFSAERTGGSVSTLTIQRTQQEDSAVYLCASAVSQGSAFFGQGTRLTVV.

This chain connects TRBV6-5 to TRBJ1-4; weak D call: TRBD1 (5 bases). Germline CDR1 MNHEY, CDR2 SVGAGI. Trimming took off 6 bases at V and 2 bases at J, with 13 bases between the two ends. This CDR3 has 15 residues. CDR3 sequence reads: CASRPSGGTNEKLFF. The CDR3 region has the DNA TGTGCCAGCAGGCCCTCGGGGGGTACTAATGAAAAACTGTTTTTT.

CDR3 in amino acids: CSVGLGQGRYGYTF. In nucleotides, the CDR3 is TGCAGCGTTGGTTTGGGACAGGGACGGTATGGCTACACCTTC. This chain uses TRBV29-1 with TRBJ1-2, with 9 bases that match TRBD1. Germline loops: CDR1 SQVTM, CDR2 ANQGSEA. The CDR3 has 14 amino acids. The V segment lost 4 bases and the J segment 5 bases; nucleotides outside the gene matches: 8.

V is TRBV29-1 and J is TRBJ1-3; 8 nucleotides line up with TRBD1. V lost 3 bases to trimming and J lost 2 bases; unmatched junction nucleotides: 3. Germline assignment: CDR1 SQVTM and CDR2 ANQGSEA. The CDR3 has 14 residues. The CDR3 is CSVDPTGAGNTIYF. DNA of the CDR3: TGCAGCGTTGACCCGACAGGGGCTGGAAACACCATATATTTT.

The J gene is TRBJ2-7, the V gene TRBV5-1, with a possible D match to TRBD1 (5 bases). Per germline, CDR1 SGHRS and CDR2 YFSETQ. This CDR3 is built from 15 residues. V was pared by 2 bases and J by 0 bases, with 12 bases between. CDR3 nucleotide sequence: TGCGCCAGCAGCTTAGGGCAGGGCAGCTCCTACGAGCAGTACTTC. Translating gives CASSLGQGSSYEQYF.

This chain links TRBV28 with TRBJ2-5; 11 bases are shared with TRBD1. V lost 5 bases, J lost 11 bases, and 13 bases stayed unmatched. The CDR3 extends over 15 amino acids. CDR1 is MDHEN and CDR2 is SYDVKM in the germline V gene. The CDR3 spells CASSQTSGTGGEQYF. CDR3 nucleotide sequence: TGTGCCAGCAGTCAAACCTCCGGGACAGGGGGAGAGCAGTACTTC.

V usage is TRBV19 and J usage is TRBJ1-5; 7 bases map to TRBD1. The junction had 18 bases not matched to a gene; V was cut back by 9 bases and J by 1 base. This CDR3 spans 18 amino acids. Germline V gene data show CDR1 as LNHDA and CDR2 as SQIVND (reference sequence). CDR3 in DNA: TGTGCCAGCCTGACAGGGAACAACTATATTATAAGCAATCAGCCCCAGCATTTT. It yields the protein CASLTGNNYIISNQPQHF.

The genes are TRBV28 and TRBJ2-4; the D is unclear. V was cut by 8 bases and J by 1 base, with 12 bases left in between. The germline gives CDR1 MDHEN, CDR2 SYDVKM. The CDR3 runs 14 residues. This CDR3 reads CASVSGRAKNIQYF. The CDR3 nucleotides read TGTGCCAGCGTATCCGGCAGGGCCAAAAACATTCAGTACTTC.

This clone was seen more than once but under ten times. The V gene is TRBV6-1, the J gene TRBJ1-5, with D unclear. The germline V gene has CDR1 MNHNS and CDR2 SASEGT. The length of the CDR3 is 17 residues. V shed 0 bases and J shed 4 bases, with 16 bases lying between them. Here the CDR3 reads CASSEARAGPGNQPQHF. CDR3 DNA sequence: TGTGCCAGCAGTGAAGCGAGGGCAGGCCCGGGGAATCAGCCCCAGCATTTT.

This clone was observed a few times. This chain links TRBV7-2 with TRBJ2-7, with 7 bases that match TRBD2. With 0 bases clipped from V and 5 bases from J, the junction kept 4 bases outside the gene matches. This CDR3 has 14 residues. CDR1 and CDR2 from the germline V gene are SGHTA and FQGNSA. The CDR3 DNA reads TGTGCCAGCAGCTTAGCGGGGGGGTATAACGAGCAGTACTTC. Its protein is CASSLAGGYNEQYF.

The gene calls are TRBV18 and TRBJ2-4; 11 nucleotides agree with TRBD1. Germline V gene data show CDR1 as KGHSH and CDR2 as LQKENI. The CDR3 runs 14 residues. V lost 4 bases, J lost 6 bases, and 2 bases stayed unmatched. The CDR3 here is CASSLGTGGNIQYF. DNA for the CDR3: TGTGCCAGCTCACTGGGGACAGGGGGAAACATTCAGTACTTC. The full variable domain, with the rest looked up from reference TRBV18 and TRBJ2-4, is NAGVMQNPRHLVRRRGQEARLRCSPMKGHSHVYWYRQLPEEGLKFMVYLQKENIIDESGMPKERFSAEFPKEGPSILRIQQVVRGDSAAYFCASSLGTGGNIQYFGAGTRLSVL.

V usage is TRBV5-6 and J usage is TRBJ1-5, with 7 bases identical to TRBD1. CDR1 and CDR2 (germline): SGHDT, YYEEEE. V shed 0 bases and J 1 base; nucleotides not matched to a gene: 1. The CDR3 loop spans 15 amino acids. The CDR3 region has the DNA TGTGCCAGCAGCTTGGTACAGGGGAGCAATCAGCCCCAGCATTTT. Its translation: CASSLVQGSNQPQHF.

The gene calls are TRBV5-1 and TRBJ2-2, with D tentatively TRBD1 (6 bases). The CDR3 runs 12 residues. V was clipped by 4 bases and J by 8 bases, with 9 bases between them. Germline-derived CDR1 and CDR2 are SGHRS and YFSETQ. CDR3 amino acids: CASSQGQGELFF. The CDR3, as DNA: TGCGCCAGCAGCCAGGGACAAGGGGAGCTGTTTTTT. Full variable domain (outside the CDR3, taken from reference TRBV5-1 and TRBJ2-2): KAGVTQTPRYLIKTRGQQVTLSCSPISGHRSVSWYQQTPGQGLQFLFEYFSETQRNKGNFPGRFSGRQFSNSRSEMNVSTLELGDSALYLCASSQGQGELFFGEGSRLTVL.